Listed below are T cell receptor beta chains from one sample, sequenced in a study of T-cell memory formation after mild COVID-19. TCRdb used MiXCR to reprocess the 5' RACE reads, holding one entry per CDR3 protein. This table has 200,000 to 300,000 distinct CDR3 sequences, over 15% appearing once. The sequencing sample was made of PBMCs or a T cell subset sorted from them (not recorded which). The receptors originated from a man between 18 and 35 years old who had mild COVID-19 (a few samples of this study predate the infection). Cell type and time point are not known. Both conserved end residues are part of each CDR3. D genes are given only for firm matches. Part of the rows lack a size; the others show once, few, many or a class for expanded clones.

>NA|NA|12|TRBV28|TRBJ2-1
TGTGCCAGCAAGGGGGGCTACAATGAGCAGTTCTTC
CASKGGYNEQFF
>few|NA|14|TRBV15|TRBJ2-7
TGTGCCACCAGCAGAGATTTGGGGGAGTCCGAGCAGTACTTC
CATSRDLGESEQYF
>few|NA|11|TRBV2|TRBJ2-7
TGTGCCAGCAGTCCCGAAGACGAGCAGTACTTC
CASSPEDEQYF
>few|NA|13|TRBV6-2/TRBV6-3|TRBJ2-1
TGTGCCAGCTGGAGGGGCTTAGGCAATGAGCAGTTCTTC
CASWRGLGNEQFF
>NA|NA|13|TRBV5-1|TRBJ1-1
TGCGCCAGCAGTGCGACTGTGAACACTGAAGCTTTCTTT
CASSATVNTEAFF
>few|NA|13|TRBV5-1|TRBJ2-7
TGCGCCAGCAGCCGATCTGGGTACTACGAGCAGTACTTC
CASSRSGYYEQYF
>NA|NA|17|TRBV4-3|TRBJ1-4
TGCGCCAGCAGCCAAGAAGGGTGGGGAGTAAGGGATGAAAAACTGTTTTTT
CASSQEGWGVRDEKLFF
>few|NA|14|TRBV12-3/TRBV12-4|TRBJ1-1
TGTGCCAGCAGTCCAACGACATTGAACACTGAAGCTTTCTTT
CASSPTTLNTEAFF
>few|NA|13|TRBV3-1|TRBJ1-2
TGTGCCAGCAGCCAAGGCACGGACTATGGCTACACCTTC
CASSQGTDYGYTF
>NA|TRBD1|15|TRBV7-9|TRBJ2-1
TGTGCCAGCAGCCGGGGGACAGGGAAGTACAATGAGCAGTTCTTC
CASSRGTGKYNEQFF
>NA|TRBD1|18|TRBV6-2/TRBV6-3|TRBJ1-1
TGTGCCAGCAGTTACCGATCCTTCAGGGGGACGGAGGGCACTGAAGCTTTCTTT
CASSYRSFRGTEGTEAFF
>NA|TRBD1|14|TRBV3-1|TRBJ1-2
TGTGCCAGCAGCTACACAACAGGGGGCTATGGCTACACCTTC
CASSYTTGGYGYTF
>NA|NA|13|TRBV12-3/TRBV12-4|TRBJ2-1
TGTGCCAGCAGTCCCCCGGGCTTCGATGAGCAGTTCTTC
CASSPPGFDEQFF
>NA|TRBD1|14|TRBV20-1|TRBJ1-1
TGCAGTGCTAGGGACAGGCGACTGAACACTGAAGCTTTCTTT
CSARDRRLNTEAFF
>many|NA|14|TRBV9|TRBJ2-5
TGTGCCAGCAGCGTAGCTCCAGGGAAAGAGACCCAGTACTTC
CASSVAPGKETQYF
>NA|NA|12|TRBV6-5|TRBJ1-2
TGTGCCAGCACCCCGGGACGGCAGGTTTACACCTTC
CASTPGRQVYTF
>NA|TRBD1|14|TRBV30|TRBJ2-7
TGTGCCTGGAGTACCTGGACAGGGGGGGGGAAGCAGTACTTC
CAWSTWTGGGKQYF
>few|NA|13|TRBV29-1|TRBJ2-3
TGCAGCGCCCCACAGGGTGGCACAGATACGCAGTATTTT
CSAPQGGTDTQYF
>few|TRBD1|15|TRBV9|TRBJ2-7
TGTGCCAGCAGCGCCTTGGGGACAGGGTCGAGCGAGCAGTACTTC
CASSALGTGSSEQYF
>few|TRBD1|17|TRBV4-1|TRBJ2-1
TGCGCCAGCAGCCATATTCGGACAGGGAAGATCAACAATGAGCAGTTCTTC
CASSHIRTGKINNEQFF
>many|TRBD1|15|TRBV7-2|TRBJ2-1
TGTGCCAGCAGCGCCGGACAGGGGAGATACAATGAGCAGTTCTTC
CASSAGQGRYNEQFF
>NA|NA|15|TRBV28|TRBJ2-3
TGTGCCAGCAGCGAAGCACCTCTACCGGGAGATACGCAGTATTTT
CASSEAPLPGDTQYF
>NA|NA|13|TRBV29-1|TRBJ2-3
TGCAGCGTGTCTGGGACTAGCACAGATACGCAGTATTTT
CSVSGTSTDTQYF
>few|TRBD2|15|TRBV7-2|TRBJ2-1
TGTGCCAGCAGTCTAGCGGGGGGGCTGTGGCTTGAGCAGTTCTTC
CASSLAGGLWLEQFF
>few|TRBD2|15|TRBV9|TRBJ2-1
TGTGCCAGCAGCGAGCGGGGAGGGGTAACGTTTGAGCAGTTCTTC
CASSERGGVTFEQFF
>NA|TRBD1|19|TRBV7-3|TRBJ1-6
TGTGCCAGCAGCTTAACCGGGGACAGGGGCCGGGTGTGGAATTCACCCCTCCACTTT
CASSLTGDRGRVWNSPLHF
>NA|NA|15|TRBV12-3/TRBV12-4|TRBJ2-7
TGTGCCAGCAGGGGGGATGTTCTGGGGGGCTACGAGCAGTACTTC
CASRGDVLGGYEQYF
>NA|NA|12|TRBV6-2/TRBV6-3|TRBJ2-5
TGTGCCAGCAGCTTCTCAATGGAGACCCAGTACTTC
CASSFSMETQYF
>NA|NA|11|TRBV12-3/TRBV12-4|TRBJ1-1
TGTGCCAGCAGGAACACTGTCAAAGCTTTCTTT
CASRNTVKAFF
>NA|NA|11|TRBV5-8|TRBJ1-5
TGTGCCAGCAACCTTAATCAGCCCCAGCATTTT
CASNLNQPQHF
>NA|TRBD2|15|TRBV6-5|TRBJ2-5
TGTGCCAGCGCGGGGGGGGAGTTTAACGCCGAGACCCAGTACTTC
CASAGGEFNAETQYF
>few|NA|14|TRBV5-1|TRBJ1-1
TGCGCCAGCATCCGGGACCTACTGAACACTGAAGCTTTCTTT
CASIRDLLNTEAFF
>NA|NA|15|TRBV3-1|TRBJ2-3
TGTGCCAGCAGCCATTTGGGCGGGGGCACAGATACGCAGTATTTT
CASSHLGGGTDTQYF
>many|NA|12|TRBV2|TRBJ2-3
TGTGCCAGCAGCCCCGGGTCAGATACGCAGTATTTT
CASSPGSDTQYF
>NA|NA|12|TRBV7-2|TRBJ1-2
TGTGCCAGCAACCTCGTGGGAGACTACTACACCTTC
CASNLVGDYYTF
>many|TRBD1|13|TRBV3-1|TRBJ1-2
TGTGCCAGCAGCCAAGCGACAGGGGTAGTATACACCTTC
CASSQATGVVYTF
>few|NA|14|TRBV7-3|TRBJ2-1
TGTGCCAGCAGCCGGGCTGGGGGTTACGATGAGCAGTTCTTC
CASSRAGGYDEQFF
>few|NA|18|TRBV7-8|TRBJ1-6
TGTGCCAGCAGCTTAGGGAGTCGGTCGAGCTCCTATAATTCACCCCTCCACTTT
CASSLGSRSSSYNSPLHF